Shown below are 6 T cell receptor beta chains from a single sample sequenced in a study of metastatic and nonmetastatic thyroid tumors. TCRdb ran MiXCR on the PCR reads. The repertoire includes about 35,000 clones, around 17% of them detected once, and roughly an eighth sits in the top ten. Ahead of thyroid surgery, no patient had received treatment of any kind. The source material was blood. The receptor set was obtained from a male donor with papillary thyroid cancer or a benign thyroid nodule (not recorded which). Some clones in this sample may be carry-over from other donors' samples.

This clone appeared many times. The chain couples TRBV10-3 to TRBJ1-1; TRBD1 might be the D (5 bases). The CDR3 is 12 amino acids. Germline CDR1 ENHRY, CDR2 SYGVKD. The V gene lost 6 bases and the J gene lost 2 bases, with 7 bases spanning the gap. CDR3 in amino acids: CAISGGNTEAFF. Written as DNA, the CDR3 is TGTGCCATCAGCGGGGGAAACACTGAAGCTTTCTTT.

The rearrangement joins TRBV2 to TRBJ1-1; the match to TRBD1 covers 10 bases. From germline, CDR1 is SNHLY and CDR2 FYNNEI. This CDR3 spans 13 amino acids. The V segment lost 7 bases and the J segment 5 bases; nucleotides outside the gene matches: 4. The CDR3 loop is CASNGQGGTEAFF. In DNA form, the CDR3 reads TGTGCCAGCAATGGACAGGGGGGGACTGAAGCTTTCTTT.

This chain uses TRBV24-1 with TRBJ2-3, with D unclear. CDR1 is KGHDR and CDR2 is SFDVKD in the germline V gene. The CDR3 covers 15 residues. V was pared by 3 bases and J by 0 bases, with 9 bases between. The CDR3 here is CATSDPATSTDTQYF. The CDR3 nucleotides are TGTGCCACCAGTGATCCGGCAACTAGCACAGATACGCAGTATTTT.

This clone appeared many times. The V gene is TRBV13, the J gene TRBJ2-5, with a possible D match to TRBD2 (5 bases). Germline V lookup: CDR1 PRHDT, CDR2 FYEKMQ (reference sequence). V lost 3 bases, J lost 3 bases, and 8 bases lay in between. CDR3 length equals 13 residues. The CDR3 protein is CASSFQAEETQYF. CDR3 sequence (DNA): TGTGCCAGCAGCTTTCAAGCGGAAGAGACCCAGTACTTC.

This clone was detected ten times or more. The gene calls are TRBV19 and TRBJ2-3, with a weak D call TRBD2 (6 bases). Trimming took 2 bases from V and 0 from J, leaving 15 bases between them. CDR3 length: 17 amino acids. Germline V gene sequence: CDR1 LNHDA, CDR2 SQIVND (reference sequence). CDR3 sequence: CASSIRNSGTSTDTQYF. The DNA for the CDR3 is TGTGCCAGTAGTATACGTAATAGCGGCACTAGCACAGATACGCAGTATTTT.

CDR3: CASSFSGTSVTGELFF. The CDR3 DNA reads as TGTGCCAGCAGTTTCTCCGGGACTAGCGTCACCGGGGAGCTGTTTTTT. This sequence joins TRBV28 and TRBJ2-2, with TRBD2 matching over 10 bases. Germline values: CDR1 MDHEN, CDR2 SYDVKM. J gave up 4 bases and V 3 bases, and 5 bases lay outside the gene matches. The CDR3 runs to 16 residues.